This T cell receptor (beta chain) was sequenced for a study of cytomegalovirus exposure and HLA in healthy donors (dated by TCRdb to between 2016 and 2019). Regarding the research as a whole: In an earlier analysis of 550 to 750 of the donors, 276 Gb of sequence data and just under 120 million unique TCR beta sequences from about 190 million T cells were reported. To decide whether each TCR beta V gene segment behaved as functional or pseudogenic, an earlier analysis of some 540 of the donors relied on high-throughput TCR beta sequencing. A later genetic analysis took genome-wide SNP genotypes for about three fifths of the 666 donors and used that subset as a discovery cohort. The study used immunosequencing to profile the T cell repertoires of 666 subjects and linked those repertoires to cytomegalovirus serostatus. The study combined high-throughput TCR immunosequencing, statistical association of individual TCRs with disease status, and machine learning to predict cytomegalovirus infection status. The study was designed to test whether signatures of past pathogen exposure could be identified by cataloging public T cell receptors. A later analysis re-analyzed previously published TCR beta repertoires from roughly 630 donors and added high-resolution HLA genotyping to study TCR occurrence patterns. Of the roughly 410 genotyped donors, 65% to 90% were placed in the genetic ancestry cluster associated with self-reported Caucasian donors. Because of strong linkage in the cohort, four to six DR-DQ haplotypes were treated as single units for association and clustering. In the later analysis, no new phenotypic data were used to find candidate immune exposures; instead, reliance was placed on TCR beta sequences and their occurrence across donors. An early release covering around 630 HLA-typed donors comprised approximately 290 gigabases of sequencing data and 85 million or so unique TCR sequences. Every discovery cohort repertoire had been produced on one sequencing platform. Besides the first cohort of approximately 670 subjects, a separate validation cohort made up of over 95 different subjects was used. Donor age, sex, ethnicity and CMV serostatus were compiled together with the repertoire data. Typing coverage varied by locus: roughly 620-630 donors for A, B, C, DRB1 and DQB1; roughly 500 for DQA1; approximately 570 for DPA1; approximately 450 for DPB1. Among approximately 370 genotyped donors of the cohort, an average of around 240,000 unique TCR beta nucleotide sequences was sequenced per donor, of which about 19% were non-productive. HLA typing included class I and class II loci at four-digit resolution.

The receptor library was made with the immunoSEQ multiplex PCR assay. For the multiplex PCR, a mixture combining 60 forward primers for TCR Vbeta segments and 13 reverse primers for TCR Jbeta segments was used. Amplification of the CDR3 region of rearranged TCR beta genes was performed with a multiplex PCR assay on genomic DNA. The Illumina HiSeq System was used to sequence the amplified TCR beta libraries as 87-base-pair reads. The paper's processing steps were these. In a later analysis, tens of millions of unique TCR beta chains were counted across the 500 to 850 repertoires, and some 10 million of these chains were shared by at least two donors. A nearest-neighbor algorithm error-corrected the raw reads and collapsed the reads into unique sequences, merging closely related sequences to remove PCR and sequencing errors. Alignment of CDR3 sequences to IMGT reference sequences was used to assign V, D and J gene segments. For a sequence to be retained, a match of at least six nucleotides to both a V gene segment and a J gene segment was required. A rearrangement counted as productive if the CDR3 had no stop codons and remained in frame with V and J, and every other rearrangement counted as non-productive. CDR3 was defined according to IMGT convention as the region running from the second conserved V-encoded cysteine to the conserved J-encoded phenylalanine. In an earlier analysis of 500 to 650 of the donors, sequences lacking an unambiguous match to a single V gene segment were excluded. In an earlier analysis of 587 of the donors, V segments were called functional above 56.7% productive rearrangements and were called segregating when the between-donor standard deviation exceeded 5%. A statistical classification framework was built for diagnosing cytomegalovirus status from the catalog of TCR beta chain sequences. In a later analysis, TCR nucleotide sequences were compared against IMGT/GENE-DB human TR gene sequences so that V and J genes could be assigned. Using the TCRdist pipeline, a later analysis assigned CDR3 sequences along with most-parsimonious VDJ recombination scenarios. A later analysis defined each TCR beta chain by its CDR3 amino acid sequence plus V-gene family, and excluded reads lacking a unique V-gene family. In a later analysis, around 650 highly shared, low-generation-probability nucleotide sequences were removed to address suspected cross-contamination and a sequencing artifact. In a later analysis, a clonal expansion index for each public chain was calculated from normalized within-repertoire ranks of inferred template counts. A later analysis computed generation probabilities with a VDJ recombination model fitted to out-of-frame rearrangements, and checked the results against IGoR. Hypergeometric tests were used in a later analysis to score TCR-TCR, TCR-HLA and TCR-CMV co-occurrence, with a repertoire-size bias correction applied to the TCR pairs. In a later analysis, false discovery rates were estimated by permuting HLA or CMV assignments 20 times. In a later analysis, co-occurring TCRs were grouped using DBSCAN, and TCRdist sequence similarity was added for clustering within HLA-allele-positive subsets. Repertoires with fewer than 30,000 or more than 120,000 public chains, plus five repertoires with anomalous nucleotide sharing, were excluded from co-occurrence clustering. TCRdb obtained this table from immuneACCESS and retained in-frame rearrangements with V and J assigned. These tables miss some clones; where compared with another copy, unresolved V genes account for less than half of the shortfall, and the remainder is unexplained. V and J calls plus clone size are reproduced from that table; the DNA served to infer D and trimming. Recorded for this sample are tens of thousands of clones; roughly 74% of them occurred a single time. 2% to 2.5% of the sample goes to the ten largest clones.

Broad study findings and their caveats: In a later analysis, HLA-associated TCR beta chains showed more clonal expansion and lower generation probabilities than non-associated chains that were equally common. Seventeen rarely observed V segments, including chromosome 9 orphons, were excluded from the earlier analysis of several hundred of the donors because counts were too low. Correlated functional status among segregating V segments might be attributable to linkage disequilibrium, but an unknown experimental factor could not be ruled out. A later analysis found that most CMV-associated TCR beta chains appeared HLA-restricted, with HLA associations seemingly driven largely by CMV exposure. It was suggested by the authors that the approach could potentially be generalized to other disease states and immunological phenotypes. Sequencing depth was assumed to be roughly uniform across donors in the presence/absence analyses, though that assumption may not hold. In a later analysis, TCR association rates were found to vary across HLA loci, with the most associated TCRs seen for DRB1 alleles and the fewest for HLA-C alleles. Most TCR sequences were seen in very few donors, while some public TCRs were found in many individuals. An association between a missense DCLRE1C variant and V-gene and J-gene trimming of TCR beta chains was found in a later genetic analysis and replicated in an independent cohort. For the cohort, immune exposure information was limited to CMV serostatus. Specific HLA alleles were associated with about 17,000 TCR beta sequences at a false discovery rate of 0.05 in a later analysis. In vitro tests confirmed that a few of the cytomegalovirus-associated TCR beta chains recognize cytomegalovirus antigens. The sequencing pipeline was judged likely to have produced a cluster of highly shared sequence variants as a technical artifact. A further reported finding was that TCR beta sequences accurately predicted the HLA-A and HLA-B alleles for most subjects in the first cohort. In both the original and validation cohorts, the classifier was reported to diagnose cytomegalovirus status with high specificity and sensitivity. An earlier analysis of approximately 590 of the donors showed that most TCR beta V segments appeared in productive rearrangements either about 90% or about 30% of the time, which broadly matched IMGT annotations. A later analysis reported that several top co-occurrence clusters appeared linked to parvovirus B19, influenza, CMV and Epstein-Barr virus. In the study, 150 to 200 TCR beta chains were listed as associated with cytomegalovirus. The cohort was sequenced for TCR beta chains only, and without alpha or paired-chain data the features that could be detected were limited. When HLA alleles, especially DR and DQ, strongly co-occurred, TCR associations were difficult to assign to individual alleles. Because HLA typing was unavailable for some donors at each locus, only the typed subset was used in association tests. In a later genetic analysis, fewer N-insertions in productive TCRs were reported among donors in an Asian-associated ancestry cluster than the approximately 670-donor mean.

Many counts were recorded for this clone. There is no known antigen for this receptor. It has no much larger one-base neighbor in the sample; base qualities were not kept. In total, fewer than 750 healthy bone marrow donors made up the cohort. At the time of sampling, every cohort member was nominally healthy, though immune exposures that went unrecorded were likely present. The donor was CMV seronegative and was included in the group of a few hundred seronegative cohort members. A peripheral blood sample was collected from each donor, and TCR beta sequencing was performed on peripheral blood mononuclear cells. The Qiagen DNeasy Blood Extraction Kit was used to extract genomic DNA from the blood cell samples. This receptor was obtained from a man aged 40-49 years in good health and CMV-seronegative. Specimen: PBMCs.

Here is the DNA: TGCGCCAGCAGCCAAACGCAGGGTTTCGACAATGAGCAGTTCTTC. It encodes CASSQTQGFDNEQFF. The V gene is TRBV4-1 and the J gene is TRBJ2-1; TRBD1 is a possible D gene, resting on 5 matching bases. The CDR3, from cysteine to phenylalanine, totals 15 residues. The kept DNA is CDR3 alone, 45 bases in frame from the first base. The trim is 2 bases for V and 5 bases for J, with a gap of 13 bases between the germline ends. The germline V gene gives CDR1 as MGHRA and CDR2 as YSYEKL.